Listed below are T cell receptor beta chains from one sample, sequenced in a study of early T cells in non-severe SARS-CoV-2 infection. In TCRdb, the 5' RACE reads were re-called with MiXCR into one record per CDR3 protein. Of more than 40,000 distinct CDR3 sequences listed, nearly 7.5% were seen once; the top ten hold around 8%. The sample was whole blood. All receptors come from an adult who was a healthcare worker with PCR-confirmed SARS-CoV-2 infection or an uninfected control (not recorded which). CDR3s include the opening cysteine and the closing phenylalanine or tryptophan. Fields, in order: J gene, V gene, CDR3 protein.

TRBJ2-1 | TRBV9 | CASSVGIAGAGDNEQFF
TRBJ2-3 | TRBV12-3/TRBV12-4 | CASSFGLVDTQYF
TRBJ2-3 | TRBV15 | CATSIGLGYTQYF
TRBJ1-5 | TRBV28 | CASSLYFGPQHF
TRBJ2-1 | TRBV12-3/TRBV12-4 | CASRPYNEQFF
TRBJ1-2 | TRBV2 | CAGREQGAAGYTF
TRBJ2-5 | TRBV23-1 | CASSQSDREGDRFQETQYF
TRBJ1-5 | TRBV18 | CASSPQGDRLNQPQHF
TRBJ2-3 | TRBV9 | CASSVQLVEDTQYF
TRBJ1-5 | TRBV9 | CASSPGLTSNQPQHF
TRBJ2-1 | TRBV3-2 | CASSRLAGTYNEQFF
TRBJ2-1 | TRBV4-3 | CASSQVYRVNEQFF
TRBJ2-1 | TRBV29-1 | CSVVGGTEQFF
TRBJ2-2 | TRBV29-1 | CSVAGWTGELFF
TRBJ2-7 | TRBV5-1 | CASSPGPLPHEQYF
TRBJ1-2 | TRBV24-1 | CATSARPGRVGQTNYGYTF
TRBJ2-2 | TRBV18 | CASSPPTGWQTGELFF
TRBJ1-5 | TRBV29-1 | CSVSSRDRGLLTQHF
TRBJ2-5 | TRBV7-3 | CASSLLGVRETQYF
TRBJ2-3 | TRBV9 | CASKGGSTDTQYF
TRBJ2-1 | TRBV6-2/TRBV6-3 | CASSFPGRINEQFF
TRBJ1-5 | TRBV15 | CATSRDRDRENQPQHF
TRBJ1-2 | TRBV7-9 | CASSRITGGGYGYTF
TRBJ1-1 | TRBV11-2 | CASRPDRNTEAFF
TRBJ1-4 | TRBV12-5 | CASGSPLGRQVLFF
TRBJ2-7 | TRBV28 | CASSLNGPISSYEQYF
TRBJ2-3 | TRBV7-8 | CASTQDGGTDTQYF
TRBJ1-2 | TRBV5-1 | CASSFGAGDGYTF
TRBJ2-7 | TRBV10-3 | CAISESRSIPGHNSYEQYF
TRBJ2-6 | TRBV24-1 | CATSEGTSHSGANVLTF
TRBJ2-4 | TRBV6-2/TRBV6-3 | CASSPGLAWNIQYF
TRBJ2-2 | TRBV7-3 | CASSLTMRDPANTGELFF
TRBJ2-2 | TRBV7-9 | CASSFGKGELFF
TRBJ2-1 | TRBV24-1 | CATSKQSSYNEQFF
TRBJ2-1 | TRBV20-1 | CSARDSGTANEQFF
TRBJ1-1 | TRBV15 | CATSTRGVTEAFF
TRBJ2-7 | TRBV7-8 | CASSSFYEQYF
TRBJ2-1 | TRBV7-9 | CASSPKRGQTYNEQFF
TRBJ1-1 | TRBV20-1 | CSQTRGTRNTEAFF
TRBJ2-5 | TRBV4-3 | CASSRLLGRKEETQYF
TRBJ1-3 | TRBV24-1 | CATSDRDSNSGNTIYF
TRBJ2-6 | TRBV12-3/TRBV12-4 | CASSLRESGANVLTF
TRBJ2-3 | TRBV5-1 | CASTTGSGDTQYF
TRBJ1-5 | TRBV9 | CASSVVGVGQPQHF